Listed here are 15 T cell receptor beta chains from one sample, sequenced in a study of blood T cells in healthy people across ages. Alongside a J-beta primer mix, a sample-barcoded 5' primer served in a second PCR lasting roughly 6 to 11 cycles. TCRdb processed the 5' RACE reads anew with MiXCR; each CDR3 protein has one entry. Among 980,000 or so distinct CDR3 sequences, roughly 43% were seen once, and the ten largest hold under 15%. The material sequenced was blood. Receptor source: a man in his thirties or forties in good health.

The chain joins TRBV18 to TRBJ1-6, with 7 bases fitting TRBD1. Trimming at V came to 2 bases and at J to 5 bases, leaving 6 bases not matched to a gene. This CDR3 is 16 amino acids long. Looked up from germline, CDR1 is KGHSH and CDR2 is LQKENI. The CDR3 loop reads CASSPRTGRDNSPLHF. The DNA for the CDR3 is TGTGCCAGCTCACCAAGGACAGGTCGGGATAATTCACCCCTCCACTTT.

This clonotype was counted a single time. This sequence joins TRBV20-1 and TRBJ2-1; 10 bases are shared with TRBD2. The CDR3 sequence is 15 residues long. The germline CDR1 and CDR2 sequences are DFQATT and SNEGSKA (reference sequence). V shed 2 bases and J 5 bases; nucleotides not matched to a gene: 6. The CDR3 nucleotides are TGCAGTGCTAGATTCGCTAGCGGGGGCCACAATGAGCAGTTCTTC. Amino acid sequence: CSARFASGGHNEQFF.

The chain recombines TRBV5-6 with TRBJ2-1; D might be TRBD1 or TRBD2, each matching 5 bases. The CDR3 runs to 16 residues. Germline V gene lookup returns CDR1 SGHDT and CDR2 YYEEEE. The V and J ends lost 4 bases and 2 bases respectively, with 16 bases between them. For the CDR3, the DNA is TGTGCCAGCAGCGACTTGAGGGGTGCTACCTACAATGAGCAGTTCTTC. Residues: CASSDLRGATYNEQFF.

This clonotype was seen only a few times. The V call is TRBV6-2 or TRBV6-3, the J call TRBJ2-5; D may be TRBD1 (6 bases). The J call is uncertain, as TRBJ2-7 better fits the DNA end. Per the germline V gene, CDR1 is MNHEY and CDR2 is SVGEGT. The CDR3 sequence is 14 residues long. The chain's CDR3 is CASSDDRQVYEQYF. CDR3 nucleotides: TGTGCCAGCAGTGACGACAGACAGGTGTACGAGCAGTACTTC.

In DNA form, the CDR3 reads TGCGCCAGCAGCCAACAGGGGTTATCGAACACTGAAGCTTTCTTT. Protein product: CASSQQGLSNTEAFF. The rearrangement links TRBV4-1 to TRBJ1-1; possibly TRBD1 for D (6 bases). Germline CDR1 reads MGHRA; CDR2 reads YSYEKL. The CDR3 has 15 amino acids. V was trimmed by 2 bases and J by 1 base, leaving 11 bases between them.

This clonotype was detected many times. This chain connects TRBV5-1 to TRBJ2-3; the match to TRBD1 covers 8 bases. The V gene end was trimmed by 4 bases and the J gene end by 5 bases; junction bases not matched to a gene: 9. Germline CDR1 SGHRS, CDR2 YFSETQ. This CDR3 contains 15 residues. The CDR3 sequence is CASSTGQGSLDTQYF. Written as DNA, the CDR3 is TGCGCCAGCAGCACAGGACAGGGCAGTCTAGATACGCAGTATTTT.

This sequence joins TRBV6-2 or TRBV6-3 and TRBJ2-3, with D possibly being TRBD2 (6 bases). Trimming removed 7 bases at V and 1 base at J, with 12 bases between. Germline CDR1 reads MNHEY; CDR2 reads SVGEGT. The CDR3 consists of 14 residues. CDR3 DNA: TGTGCCAGCACGACTGGCGGGGGCACAGATACGCAGTATTTT. Protein: CASTTGGGTDTQYF.

The chain employs TRBV29-1 and TRBJ2-5, with D possibly called TRBD1 or TRBD2 (6 bases each). The assigned J gene may be wrong: the sequence end matches TRBJ2-7 better. CDR1 and CDR2 from the germline V gene are SQVTM and ANQGSEA. The CDR3 sequence is 12 residues long. CDR3 coding DNA: TGCAGCGTTGGGGGGGACATTTACGAGCAGTACTTC. It is translated as CSVGGDIYEQYF.

The chain employs TRBV21-1 and TRBJ2-5; the table's D gene call, TRBD2, was not cross checked with the DNA. TRBV21-1 has pseudogene status. The CDR3 has 15 amino acids. The CDR3 DNA is TGTGCCAGCACCCCAATTGGCAGGGCGCAAGAGACCCAGTACTTC. Amino acid sequence: CASTPIGRAQETQYF.

The chain uses TRBV10-3 and TRBJ2-7; D is unresolved. CDR3 length equals 15 residues. Trimming cost V 0 bases and J 0 bases, with 9 bases left between them. Germline CDR1 reads ENHRY; CDR2 reads SYGVKD. DNA of the CDR3: TGTGCCATCAGTGAGTCCCAAGACACCTCCTACGAGCAGTACTTC. Translation gives CAISESQDTSYEQYF.

This chain connects TRBV28 to TRBJ1-2; D is unclear. Germline V gene lookup returns CDR1 MDHEN and CDR2 SYDVKM. V lost 5 bases and J lost 4, with 11 bases in between. The CDR3 is 13 residues long. CDR3 region: CASSVLDPYGYTF. In nucleotides, the CDR3 is TGTGCCAGCAGTGTCCTGGACCCCTATGGCTACACCTTC.

The chain has TRBV20-1 and TRBJ2-7; D is uncertain. Trimming pared 0 bases from V and 3 bases from J, leaving 6 bases between. The germline V gene encodes CDR1 DFQATT and CDR2 SNEGSKA (reference sequence). This CDR3 region has 12 residues. The CDR3 spells CSARDVDYEQYF. The CDR3 nucleotides read TGCAGTGCTAGAGATGTCGACTACGAGCAGTACTTC.

The chain joins TRBV18 to TRBJ2-7; D not certain. Deletions cut 3 bases from V and 9 bases from J, with 12 bases between. The CDR3 has 12 residues. The germline gives CDR1 KGHSH, CDR2 LQKENI. CDR3 protein: CASSPETRLQYF. The CDR3 nucleotides are TGTGCCAGCTCACCCGAGACCCGCCTGCAGTACTTC. Full variable domain (remainder filled in from reference TRBV18 and TRBJ2-7): NAGVMQNPRHLVRRRGQEARLRCSPMKGHSHVYWYRQLPEEGLKFMVYLQKENIIDESGMPKERFSAEFPKEGPSILRIQQVVRGDSAAYFCASSPETRLQYFGPGTRLTVT.

The chain joins TRBV7-7 to TRBJ2-3; 9 positions match TRBD2. Germline V gene sequence: CDR1 SSHAT, CDR2 FNYEAQ (reference sequence). This CDR3 has 15 residues. DNA for the CDR3: TGTGCTAGTAGTCGGACTAGCGAGAGCACAGATACGCAGTATTTT. This sequence encodes CASSRTSESTDTQYF.

This clonotype was counted a few times. The chain recombines TRBV10-3 with TRBJ1-1, with D unclear. Germline V gene data show CDR1 as ENHRY and CDR2 as SYGVKD. The CDR3 sequence is 14 residues long. V lost 0 bases and J 2 bases, leaving 7 bases between the germline ends. The CDR3 nucleotides are TGTGCCATCAGTGAGTCCCGGGAAAACACTGAAGCTTTCTTT. It codes for CAISESRENTEAFF.